A selection of T cell receptor beta chains follows, all from one sample in a study of blood T cell repertoires in COVID-19. Assay: immunoSEQ multiplex PCR; the TCRdb copy retains only in-frame clones and omits some. The sample shows fewer than 250,000 clones, around 85% of them seen only once. The sample taken for sequencing was peripheral blood. The origin of the receptors is an older woman with active or convalescent COVID-19. CDR3s include the opening cysteine and the closing phenylalanine or tryptophan. Fields, in order: V gene, J gene, clone size, D gene, CDR3 protein, CDR3 DNA. A D gene is named only where the DNA matches it firmly. Only some rows state a clone size, as once, few, many or a class for expanded clones.

v_call: TRBV4-2; j_call: TRBJ2-2; clone_size: few; d_call: .; cdr3_aa: CASSQEEDGTGELFF; cdr3_nt: TGTGCCAGCAGCCAAGAGGAGGATGGCACCGGGGAGCTGTTTTTT
v_call: TRBV30; j_call: TRBJ2-2; clone_size: .; d_call: TRBD2; cdr3_aa: CAWSVRGGWDTGELFF; cdr3_nt: TGTGCCTGGAGTGTACGGGGGGGATGGGACACCGGGGAGCTGTTTTTT
v_call: TRBV7-8; j_call: TRBJ1-3; clone_size: once; d_call: .; cdr3_aa: CASSLAGRGRGNTIYF; cdr3_nt: TGTGCCAGCAGCTTAGCGGGCAGGGGTCGGGGAAACACCATATATTTT
v_call: TRBV5-1; j_call: TRBJ1-1; clone_size: .; d_call: TRBD1; cdr3_aa: CATRQGEMNTEAFF; cdr3_nt: TGCGCCACCCGACAGGGGGAGATGAACACTGAAGCTTTCTTT
v_call: TRBV6-5; j_call: TRBJ1-1; clone_size: .; d_call: .; cdr3_aa: CASSYSPGDTEAFF; cdr3_nt: TGTGCCAGCAGTTACTCGCCAGGGGACACTGAAGCTTTCTTT
v_call: TRBV18; j_call: TRBJ2-2; clone_size: .; d_call: .; cdr3_aa: CASSPNALPNTGELFF; cdr3_nt: TGTGCCAGCTCACCGAACGCACTTCCCAACACCGGGGAGCTGTTTTTT
v_call: TRBV5-1; j_call: TRBJ1-1; clone_size: .; d_call: .; cdr3_aa: CASSLVVGANTEAFF; cdr3_nt: TGCGCCAGCAGCTTGGTCGTAGGAGCGAACACTGAAGCTTTCTTT
v_call: TRBV29-1; j_call: TRBJ1-1; clone_size: .; d_call: TRBD1; cdr3_aa: CSSRKDRDTEAFF; cdr3_nt: TGCAGTTCAAGGAAAGACAGGGACACTGAAGCTTTCTTT
v_call: TRBV5-4; j_call: TRBJ2-1; clone_size: .; d_call: TRBD1; cdr3_aa: CASTDRGYNEQFF; cdr3_nt: TGTGCCAGCACAGACAGGGGCTACAATGAGCAGTTCTTC
v_call: TRBV9; j_call: TRBJ2-7; clone_size: many; d_call: .; cdr3_aa: CASSLRWESHEQYF; cdr3_nt: TGTGCCAGCAGCCTCAGGTGGGAGTCCCACGAGCAGTACTTC
v_call: TRBV7-6; j_call: TRBJ1-1; clone_size: .; d_call: .; cdr3_aa: CASSSLRMRGNTEAFF; cdr3_nt: TGTGCCAGCAGCTCTCTAAGGATGCGGGGGAACACTGAAGCTTTCTTT
v_call: TRBV6-5; j_call: TRBJ2-1; clone_size: .; d_call: .; cdr3_aa: CASSPIRRNNEQFF; cdr3_nt: TGTGCCAGCAGCCCCATCCGGAGAAACAATGAGCAGTTCTTC
v_call: TRBV7-2; j_call: TRBJ1-5; clone_size: .; d_call: .; cdr3_aa: CASSGGAGLFQPQHF; cdr3_nt: TGTGCCAGCAGCGGTGGGGCAGGGTTATTTCAGCCCCAGCATTTT
v_call: TRBV27; j_call: TRBJ1-1; clone_size: .; d_call: TRBD1; cdr3_aa: CASSFVSKVGTGRFF; cdr3_nt: TGTGCCAGCAGTTTTGTCTCGAAGGTGGGGACAGGTCGTTTCTTT
v_call: TRBV18; j_call: TRBJ2-5; clone_size: .; d_call: TRBD1; cdr3_aa: CASSPRQGTETQYF; cdr3_nt: TGTGCCAGCTCACCGAGACAGGGGACAGAGACCCAGTACTTC
v_call: TRBV6-5; j_call: TRBJ1-4; clone_size: .; d_call: TRBD1; cdr3_aa: CASSPGQGIEKLFF; cdr3_nt: TGTGCCAGCAGCCCCGGACAGGGAATTGAAAAACTGTTTTTT
v_call: TRBV6-6; j_call: TRBJ1-2; clone_size: once; d_call: TRBD1; cdr3_aa: CASSSPGQGGNYGYTF; cdr3_nt: TGTGCCAGCAGTTCTCCGGGACAGGGTGGTAACTATGGCTACACCTTC
v_call: TRBV2; j_call: TRBJ1-4; clone_size: .; d_call: .; cdr3_aa: CASSVHGQSNEKLFF; cdr3_nt: TGTGCCAGCAGTGTCCACGGACAGAGCAATGAAAAACTGTTTTTT
v_call: TRBV28; j_call: TRBJ1-1; clone_size: .; d_call: .; cdr3_aa: CASSQPQGRAVNTEAFF; cdr3_nt: TGTGCCAGCAGCCAGCCGCAGGGGAGGGCGGTGAACACTGAAGCTTTCTTT
v_call: TRBV24-1; j_call: TRBJ2-2; clone_size: .; d_call: .; cdr3_aa: CATSETNRVHTGELFF; cdr3_nt: TGTGCCACCAGTGAAACTAACAGGGTTCACACCGGGGAGCTGTTTTTT
v_call: TRBV6-6; j_call: TRBJ1-3; clone_size: .; d_call: .; cdr3_aa: CASSPQTEKRNTIYF; cdr3_nt: TGTGCCAGCAGTCCCCAGACCGAGAAGCGCAACACCATATATTTT
v_call: TRBV7-9; j_call: TRBJ1-1; clone_size: .; d_call: TRBD1; cdr3_aa: CASSFVRGPTEAFF; cdr3_nt: TGTGCCAGCAGCTTTGTAAGGGGGCCAACTGAAGCTTTCTTT
v_call: TRBV7-9; j_call: TRBJ1-5; clone_size: .; d_call: TRBD1; cdr3_aa: CASSLGTGTFQPQHF; cdr3_nt: TGTGCCAGCAGCTTGGGGACAGGAACTTTTCAGCCCCAGCATTTT
v_call: TRBV18; j_call: TRBJ1-1; clone_size: once; d_call: TRBD1; cdr3_aa: CASSPSTGGSTEAFF; cdr3_nt: TGTGCCAGCTCACCCTCGACAGGGGGCAGCACTGAAGCTTTCTTT
v_call: TRBV2; j_call: TRBJ2-4; clone_size: .; d_call: TRBD1; cdr3_aa: CASRTGAVAKNIQYF; cdr3_nt: TGTGCCAGCAGAACAGGGGCTGTAGCCAAAAACATTCAGTACTTC
v_call: TRBV5-1; j_call: TRBJ1-6; clone_size: .; d_call: .; cdr3_aa: CASSLDGGGDSPLHF; cdr3_nt: TGCGCCAGCAGCTTGGACGGGGGAGGGGATTCACCCCTCCACTTT
v_call: TRBV28; j_call: TRBJ2-2; clone_size: .; d_call: TRBD2; cdr3_aa: CAGSAPSGGASNTGELFF; cdr3_nt: TGTGCCGGTTCTGCCCCCTCGGGGGGGGCCTCGAACACCGGGGAGCTGTTTTTT
v_call: TRBV10-1; j_call: TRBJ2-3; clone_size: .; d_call: TRBD2; cdr3_aa: CASSAGLAGGSTDTQYF; cdr3_nt: TGCGCCAGCAGTGCGGGACTAGCGGGGGGAAGCACAGATACGCAGTATTTT
v_call: TRBV18; j_call: TRBJ1-1; clone_size: .; d_call: .; cdr3_aa: CASSPFGGHTEAFF; cdr3_nt: TGTGCCAGCTCACCATTCGGGGGGCACACTGAAGCTTTCTTT
v_call: TRBV5-1; j_call: TRBJ2-5; clone_size: .; d_call: TRBD2; cdr3_aa: CASRWAAGDTETQYF; cdr3_nt: TGCGCCAGCAGGTGGGCAGCGGGAGATACGGAGACCCAGTACTTC
v_call: TRBV7-9; j_call: TRBJ2-7; clone_size: .; d_call: TRBD2; cdr3_aa: CASSLGTSGSGQYF; cdr3_nt: TGTGCCAGCAGCCTCGGGACTAGCGGGAGTGGGCAGTACTTC
v_call: TRBV5-5; j_call: TRBJ1-4; clone_size: .; d_call: TRBD1; cdr3_aa: CASSLLQGQANEKLFF; cdr3_nt: TGTGCCAGCAGCTTGCTACAGGGGCAGGCTAATGAAAAACTGTTTTTT
v_call: TRBV4-1; j_call: TRBJ1-2; clone_size: .; d_call: .; cdr3_aa: CASSQAGGARSYGYTF; cdr3_nt: TGCGCCAGCAGCCAAGCCGGGGGGGCGCGGAGCTATGGCTACACCTTC
v_call: TRBV6-2/TRBV6-3; j_call: TRBJ1-1; clone_size: few; d_call: .; cdr3_aa: CASSYRGGNTEAFF; cdr3_nt: TGTGCCAGCAGTTACAGGGGCGGGAACACTGAAGCTTTCTTT
v_call: TRBV3-1/TRBV3-2; j_call: TRBJ1-1; clone_size: .; d_call: .; cdr3_aa: CASSQTGGNTEAFF; cdr3_nt: TGTGCCAGCAGCCAAACGGGTGGTAACACTGAAGCTTTCTTT
v_call: TRBV28; j_call: TRBJ2-1; clone_size: .; d_call: .; cdr3_aa: CASSLSAGYEQFF; cdr3_nt: TGTGCCAGCAGTTTATCAGCAGGGTATGAGCAGTTCTTC
v_call: TRBV11-3; j_call: TRBJ1-1; clone_size: few; d_call: .; cdr3_aa: CASSFGLEAFF; cdr3_nt: TGTGCCAGCAGCTTCGGGTTAGAGGCTTTCTTT
v_call: TRBV27; j_call: TRBJ2-7; clone_size: .; d_call: TRBD1; cdr3_aa: CASSPPTGTVYEQYF; cdr3_nt: TGTGCCAGCAGTCCCCCTACTGGGACAGTCTACGAGCAGTACTTC
v_call: TRBV6-5; j_call: TRBJ1-6; clone_size: .; d_call: .; cdr3_aa: CASSYSRQTNSPLHF; cdr3_nt: TGTGCCAGCAGTTACTCGCGGCAGACTAATTCACCCCTCCACTTT
v_call: TRBV2; j_call: TRBJ1-2; clone_size: .; d_call: .; cdr3_aa: CASRGRTAHYGYTF; cdr3_nt: TGTGCCAGCAGGGGACGGACAGCCCACTATGGCTACACCTTC
v_call: TRBV7-2; j_call: TRBJ1-2; clone_size: many; d_call: TRBD1; cdr3_aa: CASSYTGQALDGYTF; cdr3_nt: TGTGCCAGCAGCTATACGGGACAGGCGTTAGATGGCTACACCTTC
v_call: TRBV9; j_call: TRBJ1-1; clone_size: .; d_call: .; cdr3_aa: CASSLRGGLGTEAFF; cdr3_nt: TGTGCCAGCAGCCTTAGGGGGGGCTTGGGCACTGAAGCTTTCTTT
v_call: TRBV11-2; j_call: TRBJ1-2; clone_size: .; d_call: .; cdr3_aa: CASSSATGWIRGYTF; cdr3_nt: TGTGCCAGCAGCTCCGCTACAGGGTGGATTCGTGGCTACACCTTC
v_call: TRBV12-3/TRBV12-4; j_call: TRBJ2-1; clone_size: .; d_call: TRBD2; cdr3_aa: CASKESGGYEQFF; cdr3_nt: TGTGCCAGCAAGGAAAGCGGGGGATATGAGCAGTTCTTC
v_call: TRBV10-3; j_call: TRBJ1-4; clone_size: once; d_call: TRBD1; cdr3_aa: CAIASGGTNEKLFF; cdr3_nt: TGTGCCATCGCCTCAGGGGGAACTAATGAAAAACTGTTTTTT
v_call: TRBV6-5; j_call: TRBJ2-5; clone_size: .; d_call: TRBD1; cdr3_aa: CASKLTGGTQYF; cdr3_nt: TGTGCCAGCAAATTAACAGGGGGAACCCAGTACTTC
v_call: TRBV30; j_call: TRBJ2-7; clone_size: .; d_call: TRBD1; cdr3_aa: CAWRGQGLYYEQYF; cdr3_nt: TGTGCCTGGAGGGGACAGGGCCTCTACTACGAGCAGTACTTC
v_call: TRBV29-1; j_call: TRBJ2-7; clone_size: .; d_call: TRBD2; cdr3_aa: CSVFGTSGSYEQYF; cdr3_nt: TGCAGCGTCTTCGGGACTAGCGGGAGCTACGAGCAGTACTTC
v_call: TRBV5-1; j_call: TRBJ2-1; clone_size: .; d_call: .; cdr3_aa: CASISGDSYNEQFF; cdr3_nt: TGCGCCAGCATCTCGGGGGACTCCTACAATGAGCAGTTCTTC
v_call: TRBV11-2; j_call: TRBJ2-5; clone_size: .; d_call: TRBD2; cdr3_aa: CASSLYSGRGETQYF; cdr3_nt: TGTGCCAGCAGCTTATATTCTGGGCGGGGGGAGACCCAGTACTTC
v_call: TRBV20-1; j_call: TRBJ2-7; clone_size: .; d_call: .; cdr3_aa: CSASRGIRGEQYF; cdr3_nt: TGCAGTGCTAGTAGGGGGATAAGGGGCGAGCAGTACTTC
v_call: TRBV14; j_call: TRBJ2-1; clone_size: once; d_call: .; cdr3_aa: CASGASGAPYNEQFF; cdr3_nt: TGTGCCAGCGGGGCGTCTGGTGCCCCCTACAATGAGCAGTTCTTC
v_call: TRBV5-1; j_call: TRBJ2-3; clone_size: .; d_call: TRBD2; cdr3_aa: CASSFEREGRGTQYF; cdr3_nt: TGCGCCAGCAGCTTTGAGAGGGAGGGCCGTGGTACGCAGTATTTT
v_call: TRBV29-1; j_call: TRBJ1-2; clone_size: .; d_call: .; cdr3_aa: CSVEEGLYGYTF; cdr3_nt: TGCAGCGTTGAAGAGGGCTTGTATGGCTACACCTTC
v_call: TRBV14; j_call: TRBJ2-7; clone_size: many; d_call: .; cdr3_aa: CASSGGLNNEQYF; cdr3_nt: TGTGCCAGCAGCGGGGGACTCAACAACGAGCAGTACTTC